This T cell receptor (beta chain) comes out of a study of blood T cells in healthy people across ages. CDR3 length: 15 amino acids. V was cut by 7 bases and J by 5 bases, with 15 bases left in between. The germline V gene encodes CDR1 LGHNA and CDR2 YNFKEQ. A sample-barcoded 5' primer and a J-beta primer mix were used in a second PCR of roughly 7 to 11 cycles. TCRdb reprocessed the 5' RACE reads with MiXCR, giving one entry per CDR3 protein. The data show 600,000 or so distinct CDR3 sequences, less than 35% seen once. Study results and caveats: Naive CD4+ cells and diversity were both higher in long-lived donors than in aged donors. Unsorted PBMCs prevented conclusive naive versus antigen-experienced comparison. Observed TCR beta diversity per million T cells went down as age went up. This fall followed a roughly linear course with age.

This clonotype was seen a handful of times. As yet, its antigen is unknown. The rearrangement uses TRBV4-2 and TRBJ1-6; unclear D gene. The receptor was derived from a woman older than 75 in good health. Material: blood. The CDR3 coding sequence is TGTGCCAGCACCCGAGGAGCTCAGGATAATTCACCCCTCCACTTT. This codes for CASTRGAQDNSPLHF.